The following is a TCR beta chain sequence with its context. Its antigen is unknown. The record originates from a study of T cell responses to AZD1222 COVID-19 vaccine. Study-level information: It was second doses at about 4 or about 12 weeks that were pooled.

This CDR3 is built from 14 residues. V lost 5 bases and J lost 2; bases outside the gene matches: 2. Germline values: CDR1 MNHEY, CDR2 SVGAGI. Findings and limits, study-wide: Spike-specific TCRs gained breadth and depth after people received two AZD1222 doses. Across the whole spike, CD4 TCRs peaked at regions 160-218 and 743-854.

Measured with immunoSEQ multiplex PCR; TCRdb has only the in-frame clones, and not every one. The top ten hold more than 13% of the sample, which has some 150,000 clones, approximately 90% seen once. Sequencing used peripheral blood, obtained on day 0 of AZD1222 vaccination. This sequence joins TRBV6-5 and TRBJ2-7; 11 positions match TRBD1. This clonotype was obtained from an adult in good health. CDR3 sequence reads: CASSTDRGPYEQYF. The CDR3 nucleotides read TGTGCCAGCAGTACGGACAGGGGGCCCTACGAGCAGTACTTC.